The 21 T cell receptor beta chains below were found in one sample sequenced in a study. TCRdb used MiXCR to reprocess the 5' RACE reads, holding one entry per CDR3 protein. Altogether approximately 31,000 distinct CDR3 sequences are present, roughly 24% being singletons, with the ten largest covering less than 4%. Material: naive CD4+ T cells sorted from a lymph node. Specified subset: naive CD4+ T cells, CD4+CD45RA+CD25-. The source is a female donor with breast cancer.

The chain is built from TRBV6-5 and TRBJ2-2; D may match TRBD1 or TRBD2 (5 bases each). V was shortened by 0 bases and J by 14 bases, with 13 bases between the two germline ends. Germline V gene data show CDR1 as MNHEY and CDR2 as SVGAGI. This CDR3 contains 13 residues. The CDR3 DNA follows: TGTGCCAGCAGTTACTCGGGGACGGAGTCCCTGTTTTTT. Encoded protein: CASSYSGTESLFF.

The chain's CDR3 is CASSPQGGLGRFTTQYF. As DNA, the CDR3 is TGTGCCAGCAGCCCCCAAGGAGGACTAGGTCGTTTTACGACCCAGTACTTC. This rearrangement joins TRBV7-2 to TRBJ2-5; 7 nucleotides match TRBD2. The CDR3 extends over 17 amino acids. Germline V gives CDR1 SGHTA, CDR2 FQGNSA. Trimming cost V 5 bases and J 7 bases; bases outside gene matches: 19.

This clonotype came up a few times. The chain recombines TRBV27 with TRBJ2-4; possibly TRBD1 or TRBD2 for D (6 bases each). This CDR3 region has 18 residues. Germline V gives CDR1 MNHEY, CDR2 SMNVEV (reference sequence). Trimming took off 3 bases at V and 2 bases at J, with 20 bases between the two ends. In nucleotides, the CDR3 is TGTGCCAGCAGTTTGATGGGGGTACAGGGACTGACCAAAAACATTCAGTACTTC. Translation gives CASSLMGVQGLTKNIQYF.

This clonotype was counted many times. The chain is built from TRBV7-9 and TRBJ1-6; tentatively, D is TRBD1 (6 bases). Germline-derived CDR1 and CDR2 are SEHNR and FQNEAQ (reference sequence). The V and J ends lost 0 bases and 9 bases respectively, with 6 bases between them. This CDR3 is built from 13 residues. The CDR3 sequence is CASSLAGASPLHF. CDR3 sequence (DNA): TGTGCCAGCAGCTTAGCGGGGGCTTCACCCCTCCACTTT. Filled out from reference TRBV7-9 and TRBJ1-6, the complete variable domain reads DTGVSQNPRHKITKRGQNVTFRCDPISEHNRLYWYRQTLGQGPEFLTYFQNEAQLEKSRLLSDRFSAERPKGSFSTLEIQRTEQGDSAMYLCASSLAGASPLHFGNGTRLTVT.

The CDR3 region is CSATHQETQYF. Written as DNA, the CDR3 is TGCAGTGCCACTCACCAAGAGACCCAGTACTTC. The chain uses TRBV20-1 and TRBJ2-5; D remains ambiguous. Germline loops: CDR1 DFQATT, CDR2 SNEGSKA (reference sequence). This CDR3 contains 11 residues. The V and J ends lost 6 bases and 0 bases respectively, with 5 bases between them.

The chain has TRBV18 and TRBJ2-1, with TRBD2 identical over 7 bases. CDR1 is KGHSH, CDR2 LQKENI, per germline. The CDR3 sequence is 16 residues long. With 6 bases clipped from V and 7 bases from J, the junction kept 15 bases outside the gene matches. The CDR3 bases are TGTGCCAGCTCCCGTACACCTCCGGGACTAAGGAATGAGCAGTTCTTC. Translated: CASSRTPPGLRNEQFF.

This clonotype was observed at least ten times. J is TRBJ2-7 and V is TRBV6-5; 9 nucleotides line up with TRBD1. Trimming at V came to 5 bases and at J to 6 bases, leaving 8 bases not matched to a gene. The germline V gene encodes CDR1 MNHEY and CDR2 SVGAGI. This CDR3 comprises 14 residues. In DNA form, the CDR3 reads TGTGCCAGCAGTCCTGGACAGGGGTCGGTCGAGCAGTACTTC. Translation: CASSPGQGSVEQYF.

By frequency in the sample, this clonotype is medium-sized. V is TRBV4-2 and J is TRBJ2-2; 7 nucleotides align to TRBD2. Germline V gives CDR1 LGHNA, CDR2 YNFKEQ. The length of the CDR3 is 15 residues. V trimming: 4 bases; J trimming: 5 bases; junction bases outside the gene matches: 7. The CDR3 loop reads CASSRRAGETGELFF. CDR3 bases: TGTGCCAGCAGCCGGAGGGCGGGGGAGACCGGGGAGCTGTTTTTT.

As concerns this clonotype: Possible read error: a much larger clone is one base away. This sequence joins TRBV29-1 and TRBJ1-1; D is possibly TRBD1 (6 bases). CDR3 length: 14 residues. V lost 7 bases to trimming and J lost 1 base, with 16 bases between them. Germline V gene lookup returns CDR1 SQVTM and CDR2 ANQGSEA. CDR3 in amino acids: CSAGGGQPNTEAFF. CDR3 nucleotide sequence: TGCAGCGCCGGGGGAGGACAGCCGAACACTGAAGCTTTCTTT.

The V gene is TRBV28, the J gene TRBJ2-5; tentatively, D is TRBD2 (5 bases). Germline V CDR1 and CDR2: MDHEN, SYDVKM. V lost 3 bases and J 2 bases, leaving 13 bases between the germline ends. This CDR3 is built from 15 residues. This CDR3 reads CASSLTPEGQETQYF. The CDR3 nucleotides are TGTGCCAGCAGTTTGACACCAGAGGGACAAGAGACCCAGTACTTC.

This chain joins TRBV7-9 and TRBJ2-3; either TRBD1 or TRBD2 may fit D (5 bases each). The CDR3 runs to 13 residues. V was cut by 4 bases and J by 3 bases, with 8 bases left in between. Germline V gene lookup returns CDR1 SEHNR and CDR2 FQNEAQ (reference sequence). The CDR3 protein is CASSSWGTDTQYF. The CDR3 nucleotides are TGTGCCAGCAGCTCATGGGGGACAGATACGCAGTATTTT.

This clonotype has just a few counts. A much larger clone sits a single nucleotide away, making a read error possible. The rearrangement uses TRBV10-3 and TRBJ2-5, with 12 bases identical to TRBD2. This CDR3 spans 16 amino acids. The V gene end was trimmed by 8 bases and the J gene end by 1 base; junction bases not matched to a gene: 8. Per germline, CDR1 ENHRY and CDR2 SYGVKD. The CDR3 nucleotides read TGTGCCATCGGTACCTCTAGCGGGGGGGCCCAAGAGACCCAGTACTTC. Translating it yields CAIGTSSGGAQETQYF.

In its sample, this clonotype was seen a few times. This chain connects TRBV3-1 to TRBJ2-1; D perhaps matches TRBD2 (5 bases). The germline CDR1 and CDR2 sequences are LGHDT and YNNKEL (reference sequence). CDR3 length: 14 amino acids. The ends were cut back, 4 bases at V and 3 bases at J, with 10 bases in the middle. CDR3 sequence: CASSLAGVYNEQFF. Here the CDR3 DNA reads TGTGCCAGCAGCCTCGCCGGGGTCTACAATGAGCAGTTCTTC.

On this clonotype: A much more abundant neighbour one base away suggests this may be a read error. The CDR3 region has the DNA TGTGCCGGCAGTTCTATGTCAGGACACAAAGAGACCCAGTACTTC. Translated: CAGSSMSGHKETQYF. The genes are TRBV6-6 and TRBJ2-5, with D possibly matching TRBD1 (5 bases). The CDR3 length is 15 residues. Germline-derived CDR1 and CDR2 are MNHNY and SVGAGI (reference sequence).

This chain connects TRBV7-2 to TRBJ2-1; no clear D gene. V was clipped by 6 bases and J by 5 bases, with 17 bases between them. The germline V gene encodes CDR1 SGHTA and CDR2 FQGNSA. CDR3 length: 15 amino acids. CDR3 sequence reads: CASRPLNNVHNEQFF. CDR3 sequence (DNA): TGTGCCAGCAGACCCCTCAATAACGTCCACAATGAGCAGTTCTTC.

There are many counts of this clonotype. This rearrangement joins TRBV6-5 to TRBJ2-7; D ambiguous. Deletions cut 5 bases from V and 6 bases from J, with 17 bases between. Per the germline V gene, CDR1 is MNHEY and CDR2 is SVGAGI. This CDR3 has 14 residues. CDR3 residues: CASSRISSRGEQYF. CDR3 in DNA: TGTGCCAGCAGTCGAATTTCGTCCAGAGGCGAGCAGTACTTC.

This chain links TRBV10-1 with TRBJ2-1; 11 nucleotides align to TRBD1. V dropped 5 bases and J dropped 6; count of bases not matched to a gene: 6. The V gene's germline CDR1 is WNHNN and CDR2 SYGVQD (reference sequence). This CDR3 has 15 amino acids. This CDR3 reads CASSKGQGVVNEQFF. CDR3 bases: TGCGCCAGCAGTAAGGGACAGGGGGTAGTCAATGAGCAGTTCTTC.

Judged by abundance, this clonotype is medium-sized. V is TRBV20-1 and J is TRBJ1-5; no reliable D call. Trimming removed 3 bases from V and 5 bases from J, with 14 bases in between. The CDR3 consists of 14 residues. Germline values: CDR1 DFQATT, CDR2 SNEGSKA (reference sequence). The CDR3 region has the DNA TGCAGTGCTAGCTTAGGACCAAGGGATCAGCCCCAGCATTTT. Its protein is CSASLGPRDQPQHF.

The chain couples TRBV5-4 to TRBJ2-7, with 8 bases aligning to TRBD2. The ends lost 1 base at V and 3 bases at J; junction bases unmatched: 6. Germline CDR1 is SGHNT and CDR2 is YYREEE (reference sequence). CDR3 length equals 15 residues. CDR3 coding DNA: TGTGCCAGCAGCTTGAGTCGGGGGGGCGACTACGAGCAGTACTTC. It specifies CASSLSRGGDYEQYF.

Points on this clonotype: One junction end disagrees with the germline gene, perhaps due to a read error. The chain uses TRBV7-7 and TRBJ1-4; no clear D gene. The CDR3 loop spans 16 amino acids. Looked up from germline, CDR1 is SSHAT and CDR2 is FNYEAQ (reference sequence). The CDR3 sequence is CASSPGLLGANEKLFF. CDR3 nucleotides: TGTGCTAGCAGCCCCGGCCTGTTGGGCGCAAATGAAAAACTGTTTTTT.

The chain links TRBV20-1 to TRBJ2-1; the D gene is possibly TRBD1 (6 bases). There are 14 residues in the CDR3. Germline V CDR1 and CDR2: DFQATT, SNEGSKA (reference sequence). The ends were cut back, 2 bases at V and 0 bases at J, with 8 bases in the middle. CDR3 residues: CSARQGSSYNEQFF. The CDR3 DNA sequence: TGCAGTGCTAGACAGGGGAGCTCCTACAATGAGCAGTTCTTC.